The 2 T cell receptor beta chains given below trace back to one sample, sequenced in a study of cytomegalovirus exposure and HLA in healthy donors. Vbeta (60) and Jbeta (13) primers were used in the PCR. The protocol was immunoSEQ multiplex PCR, while the TCRdb copy is restricted to in-frame clones and leaves out a portion. The repertoire holds 150,000 to 200,000 clones, with around 80% as singletons. Sequencing used PBMCs. These receptors all come from a woman in her forties in good health and CMV-seronegative.

The chain links TRBV5-1 to TRBJ2-3; 10 bases map to TRBD1. With 5 bases clipped from V and 3 bases from J, the junction kept 3 bases outside the gene matches. This CDR3 has 14 amino acids. CDR1 and CDR2 (germline): SGHRS, YFSETQ. DNA of the CDR3: TGCGCCAGCAGTTCGGGACAGGGGACAGATACGCAGTATTTT. Protein sequence: CASSSGQGTDTQYF.

For the CDR3, the DNA is TGTGCCAGCAGTGAAATCTCGAGGGGTAGCGGGAGGAATGTTGGCACAGATACGCAGTATTTT. This translates into CASSEISRGSGRNVGTDTQYF. This chain connects TRBV2 to TRBJ2-3; TRBD2 aligns across 10 bases. Unmatched junction bases numbered 18, after V lost 2 bases and J lost 1 base. This CDR3 comprises 21 residues. CDR1 is SNHLY and CDR2 is FYNNEI in the germline V gene.